Each of the 29 T cell receptor beta chains below was sequenced from the same sample in a study of Tregs in tolerant kidney transplant recipients. Here immunoSEQ multiplex PCR was the method, and the copy in TCRdb shows in-frame clones only, minus some. The sample has roughly 48,000 clones. The source was CD4+ T cells from blood, collected before the transplant. These TCRs come from a human donor who received a combined kidney and bone marrow transplant.

A remark on this clone: The read terminates 3 residues ahead of where the CDR3 ends, so the germline J gene completes it. The chain has TRBV7-2 and TRBJ1-6, with unresolved D. The CDR3 has 13 residues. Germline CDR1 SGHTA, CDR2 FQGNSA. Incomplete CDR3 DNA: TGTGCCAGCAGCTTAAACAGCTCGCCATCC. It specifies CASSLNSSPS. The CDR3, in full, reads CASSLNSSPSLHF.

With regard to this clone: The read falls 3 residues short of the CDR3 end, and the missing part is taken from the germline J gene. V and J are TRBV7-9 and TRBJ2-7, with TRBD1 matching over 8 bases. With 1 base clipped from V and 4 bases from J, the junction kept 3 bases outside the gene matches. CDR3 length: 14 amino acids. In germline, CDR1 is SEHNR, CDR2 FQNEAQ (reference sequence). The CDR3 reads CASSLDQGAYEQYF. The sequenced part of the CDR3 DNA is TGTGCCAGCAGCTTAGATCAGGGGGCTTACGAG.

Remarks on this clone: The read ends 3 residues shy of where the CDR3 ends; the end is completed using the germline J gene. The V call is TRBV7-3, the J call TRBJ2-7, with 11 positions matching TRBD2. J lost 1 base, V lost 6 bases, and 11 bases had no gene match. CDR1 and CDR2 from the germline V gene are SGHTA and FQGTGA. This CDR3 contains 17 residues. Partial CDR3 DNA: TGTGCCAGCAGTGCGCCCGGGACTAGCGGCCTATCCTACGAG. It codes for CASSAPGTSGLSYE. The CDR3 reads in full as CASSAPGTSGLSYEQYF.

A note on this clone: The observed sequence ends 3 residues before the CDR3 terminus, with the missing tail filled in from the germline J gene. V usage is TRBV30 and J usage is TRBJ1-2; D uncertain. V was trimmed by 1 base and J by 5 bases, leaving 11 bases between them. The CDR3 is made up of 13 amino acids. CDR1 and CDR2 (germline): GTSNPN, SVGIG (reference sequence). The CDR3 DNA, read in part, is TGTGCCTGGAGTGAGAACAGTAAATATGGC. It codes for CAWSENSKYG. The whole CDR3 protein reads CAWSENSKYGYTF. Based on the CDR3 plus reference TRBV30 and TRBJ1-2, the full variable domain is SQTIHQWPATLVQPVGSPLSLECTVEGTSNPNLYWYRQAAGRGLQLLFYSVGIGQISSEVPQNLSASRPQDRQFILSSKKLLLSDSGFYLCAWSENSKYGYTFGSGTRLTVV.

To note about this clone: The CDR3 goes on 3 residues after the read ends, and that part is filled in from the germline J gene. The chain joins TRBV11-2 to TRBJ2-1, with D hard to call. Trimming removed 4 bases at V and 4 bases at J, with 8 bases between. CDR1 is SGHAT, CDR2 FQNNGV, per germline. The CDR3 contains 13 residues. The covered CDR3 bases are TGTGCCAGCAGCTCTAGTCGGTACAATGAG. Protein sequence: CASSSSRYNE. The full CDR3 sequence reads CASSSSRYNEQFF.

Remarks on this clone: The CDR3 is cut off 3 residues early in the read; its end comes from the germline J gene. This rearrangement joins TRBV19 to TRBJ1-5; D might be TRBD1 (5 bases). Trimming removed 6 bases from V and 3 bases from J, with 9 bases in between. The CDR3 has 13 residues. Germline V gene lookup returns CDR1 LNHDA and CDR2 SQIVND (reference sequence). The CDR3 reads CASSGQINQPQHF. The covered CDR3 bases are TGTGCCAGTAGCGGACAAATCAATCAGCCC. The full variable domain, completed using reference TRBV19 and TRBJ1-5, is DGGITQSPKYLFRKEGQNVTLSCEQNLNHDAMYWYRQDPGQGLRLIYYSQIVNDFQKGDIAEGYSVSREKKESFPLTVTSAQKNPTAFYLCASSGQINQPQHFGDGTRLSIL.

Details on this clone: Read coverage stops 3 residues before the CDR3 terminus; the germline J gene supplies the remainder. The chain carries TRBV19 and TRBJ2-5; D remains unclear. CDR1 and CDR2 from the germline V gene are LNHDA and SQIVND (reference sequence). The CDR3 length is 13 residues. Trimming removed 2 bases at V and 3 bases at J, with 7 bases between. The covered CDR3 bases are TGTGCCAGTAGTATAACTACCGAAGAGACC. As protein: CASSITTEET. The entire CDR3 is CASSITTEETQYF. Drawing the rest from reference TRBV19 and TRBJ2-5, the complete variable domain is DGGITQSPKYLFRKEGQNVTLSCEQNLNHDAMYWYRQDPGQGLRLIYYSQIVNDFQKGDIAEGYSVSREKKESFPLTVTSAQKNPTAFYLCASSITTEETQYFGPGTRLLVL.

As for this clone: From the germline J gene comes the end of the CDR3, since the read stops 3 residues before it. J is TRBJ1-5 and V is TRBV30; the match to TRBD1 covers 8 bases. CDR3 length: 13 residues. The V and J ends lost 4 bases and 2 bases, in that order; junction bases with no gene match: 1. The V gene's germline CDR1 is GTSNPN and CDR2 SVGIG (reference sequence). CDR3 DNA (partial): TGTGCCTGGACGACAGGGGGCAATCAGCCC. Its translation: CAWTTGGNQP. The whole CDR3 reads CAWTTGGNQPQHF.

On this clone itself: The sequenced fragment ends 3 residues before the CDR3 boundary, so the rest is inferred from the germline J gene. V and J are TRBV5-1 and TRBJ2-7; 10 bases line up with TRBD2. CDR3 length equals 16 residues. CDR1 SGHRS and CDR2 YFSETQ come from the germline V gene. V shed 3 bases and J 0 bases; nucleotides not matched to a gene: 6. The covered CDR3 bases are TGCGCCAGCAGCTACTTCGCTAGCGGGAGCTCCTACGAG. Its translation is CASSYFASGSSYE. The entire CDR3 reads CASSYFASGSSYEQYF.

Details on this clone: Read coverage stops 3 residues before the CDR3 terminus; the germline J gene supplies the remainder. The chain uses TRBV7-8 and TRBJ2-3; no clear D gene. The CDR3 has 14 amino acids. The V end lost 4 bases, the J end lost 2 bases, and 10 bases lay between the germline ends. Germline V gives CDR1 SGHVS, CDR2 FQNEAQ. The covered CDR3 bases are TGTGCCAGCAGCTATCGAGGCTCCACAGATACG. Residues: CASSYRGSTDT. In full, the CDR3 reads CASSYRGSTDTQYF.

A word on this clone: Read coverage stops 3 residues before the CDR3 terminus; the germline J gene supplies the remainder. The chain couples TRBV11-2 to TRBJ1-1; D possibly corresponds to TRBD1 (5 bases). Per germline, CDR1 SGHAT and CDR2 FQNNGV. Trimming stripped 8 bases from V and 1 base from J, with 11 bases between. This CDR3 is 13 amino acids long. This CDR3 reads CASGRQSNTEAFF. The covered CDR3 bases are TGTGCCAGCGGGCGACAGTCGAACACTGAA.

With respect to this clone: The sequence runs out 3 residues before the end of the CDR3; the remainder is reconstructed from the germline J gene. The same CDR3 can be traced to other DNA sequences in this sample. V and J are TRBV18 and TRBJ2-7; D might be TRBD1 (6 bases). V was pared by 0 bases and J by 2 bases, with 8 bases between. Germline CDR1 reads KGHSH; CDR2 reads LQKENI. The CDR3 extends over 14 amino acids. The DNA read from the CDR3 is TGTGCCAGCTCACCACCGGGACAAGCCTACGAG. Translation gives CASSPPGQAYE. The whole CDR3 sequence is CASSPPGQAYEQYF.

Turning to this clone: The read finishes 3 residues shy of the CDR3 end, and the germline J gene is used to complete it. This chain uses TRBV7-9 with TRBJ2-1; D not resolved. This CDR3 comprises 13 residues. Per the germline V gene, CDR1 is SEHNR and CDR2 is FQNEAQ (reference sequence). Deletions cut 3 bases from V and 9 bases from J, with 12 bases between. CDR3 protein: CASSFDSKGEQFF. The covered CDR3 bases are TGTGCCAGCAGCTTCGATAGCAAAGGTGAG.

On this clone: The read gets to within 3 residues of the CDR3 end, and the germline J gene fills in the rest. The V call is TRBV5-5, the J call TRBJ1-2; 7 bases map to TRBD1. Germline loops: CDR1 SGHKS, CDR2 YYEKEE (reference sequence). The ends lost 4 bases at V and 6 bases at J; junction bases unmatched: 9. This CDR3 comprises 14 residues. This chain's CDR3 is CASSPTDRVNGYTF. The CDR3 DNA, read in part, is TGTGCCAGCAGCCCGACTGACAGGGTTAATGGC. The whole variable domain, remainder taken from reference TRBV5-5 and TRBJ1-2, is DAGVTQSPTHLIKTRGQQVTLRCSPISGHKSVSWYQQVLGQGPQFIFQYYEKEERGRGNFPDRFSARQFPNYSSELNVNALLLGDSALYLCASSPTDRVNGYTFGSGTRLTVV.

In the case of this clone: Read sequence stops 3 residues before the CDR3 end, and the germline J gene provides the missing end. The J gene is TRBJ1-6, the V gene TRBV5-6; 8 nucleotides line up with TRBD1. Germline V gene data show CDR1 as SGHDT and CDR2 as YYEEEE. V shed 4 bases, J shed 7 bases, and the junction held 4 bases outside the gene matches. The CDR3 extends over 14 amino acids. The chain's CDR3 is CASSRTGWNSPLHF. CDR3 bases read: TGTGCCAGCAGCCGGACAGGGTGGAATTCACCC.

About this clone: The read ends 3 residues shy of where the CDR3 ends; the end is completed using the germline J gene. This sequence joins TRBV7-9 and TRBJ1-4; a possible D gene is TRBD1 (5 bases). This CDR3 is built from 15 residues. Germline loops: CDR1 SEHNR, CDR2 FQNEAQ (reference sequence). Trimming took 4 bases from V and 2 from J, leaving 11 bases between them. CDR3 sequence: CASSSQGSTNEKLFF. The sequenced part of the CDR3 DNA is TGTGCCAGCAGCTCTCAGGGTTCCACTAATGAAAAA.

The CDR3 is CSVRGLAGSQETQYF. The covered CDR3 bases are TGCAGCGTTCGGGGACTAGCGGGATCCCAAGAGACC. The J gene is TRBJ2-5, the V gene TRBV29-1, with 13 positions matching TRBD2. Read coverage stops 3 residues before the CDR3 terminus; the germline J gene supplies the remainder. V lost 5 bases, J lost 1 base, and 4 bases stayed unmatched. CDR3 length: 15 amino acids. Looked up from germline, CDR1 is SQVTM and CDR2 is ANQGSEA. The full variable domain, in which reference TRBV29-1 and TRBJ2-5 provide the parts outside the CDR3, is SAVISQKPSRDICQRGTSLTIQCQVDSQVTMMFWYRQQPGQSLTLIATANQGSEATYESGFVIDKFPISRPNLTFSTLTVSNMSPEDSSIYLCSVRGLAGSQETQYFGPGTRLLVL.

Turning to this clone: The missing CDR3 end, 3 residues past where the read stops, is filled in from the germline J gene. V gene TRBV6-2 or TRBV6-3 combines with J gene TRBJ2-7, with 9 bases fitting TRBD2. V dropped 7 bases and J dropped 3; count of bases not matched to a gene: 1. The CDR3 spans 12 residues. Germline CDR1 and CDR2: MNHEY and SVGEGT. This CDR3 is CASTTSGYEQYF. CDR3 bases read: TGTGCCAGCACGACTAGCGGCTACGAG.

Comments on this clone: The CDR3 end lies 3 residues beyond the end of the read and is filled in from the germline J gene. This sequence joins TRBV6-2 or TRBV6-3 and TRBJ2-1; D might be TRBD2 (5 bases). The CDR3 sequence is 14 residues long. CDR1 and CDR2 (germline): MNHEY, SVGEGT. The V end lost 7 bases, the J end lost 5 bases, and 15 bases lay between the germline ends. CDR3 DNA, as far as it was read: TGTGCCAGCATCCCTCGGGGTCACAACAATGAG. It encodes CASIPRGHNNE. The entire CDR3 reads CASIPRGHNNEQFF.

Concerning this clone itself: The CDR3 end lies 3 residues beyond the end of the read and is filled in from the germline J gene. The rearrangement joins TRBV11-2 to TRBJ2-1, with 7 nucleotides matching TRBD2. J lost 6 bases, V lost 5 bases, and 10 bases had no gene match. The germline V gene has CDR1 SGHAT and CDR2 FQNNGV. CDR3 length: 15 amino acids. This CDR3 is CASSVSYGTTNEQFF. The sequenced CDR3 bases are TGTGCCAGCAGCGTAAGCTACGGGACTACCAATGAG.

Note on this clone: The sequence runs out 3 residues before the end of the CDR3; the remainder is reconstructed from the germline J gene. V and J are TRBV7-2 and TRBJ2-2; tentative D call: TRBD1 (5 bases). The CDR3 contains 13 residues. Germline V gene lookup returns CDR1 SGHTA and CDR2 FQGNSA. V was clipped by 6 bases and J by 7 bases, with 12 bases between them. CDR3 bases read: TGTGCCAGCAGTTCGAAGACAGTCGGGGAG. The encoded protein is CASSSKTVGE. The entire CDR3 is CASSSKTVGELFF.

Comments on this clone: The read stops 3 residues short of the end of the CDR3; the missing end is completed from the germline J gene. The J gene is TRBJ2-2, the V gene TRBV6-1; 7 bases are a match to TRBD1. V gave up 4 bases and J gave up 9 bases; unmatched junction bases: 8. The CDR3 is made up of 14 amino acids. Germline V gives CDR1 MNHNS, CDR2 SASEGT. CDR3 sequence reads: CASSGQGWDWELFF. The CDR3 bases that were read are TGTGCCAGCAGTGGACAGGGATGGGATTGGGAG.

Notes on this clone: The read ends 3 residues early relative to the CDR3; the germline J gene fills the gap. The genes are TRBV7-2 and TRBJ2-7, with 7 bases fitting TRBD1. Unmatched junction bases numbered 6, after V lost 5 bases and J lost 2 bases. Germline CDR1 SGHTA, CDR2 FQGNSA. The CDR3 runs 14 residues. CDR3 in amino acids: CASSPETGTYEQYF. The sequenced part of the CDR3 DNA is TGTGCCAGCAGCCCAGAGACAGGGACCTACGAG. Full variable domain (outside the CDR3, taken from reference TRBV7-2 and TRBJ2-7): GAGVSQSPSNKVTEKGKDVELRCDPISGHTALYWYRQSLGQGLEFLIYFQGNSAPDKSGLPSDRFSAERTGGSVSTLTIQRTQQEDSAVYLCASSPETGTYEQYFGPGTRLTVT.

For this clone: The sequenced fragment ends 3 residues before the CDR3 boundary, so the rest is inferred from the germline J gene. The chain is built from TRBV18 and TRBJ2-3; 9 positions agree with TRBD1. J was trimmed by 5 bases and V by 4 bases; bases with no gene match: 4. The CDR3 length is 14 residues. Germline V gives CDR1 KGHSH, CDR2 LQKENI. The CDR3: CASSLGQGGDTQYF. The sequenced CDR3 bases are TGTGCCAGCTCACTGGGACAGGGAGGAGATACG.

With regard to this clone: The read comes to an end 3 residues before the CDR3 does, leaving the germline J gene to fill in the end. The chain couples TRBV5-1 to TRBJ2-1, with D perhaps TRBD2 (6 bases). CDR3 length equals 15 residues. CDR1 is SGHRS and CDR2 is YFSETQ in the germline V gene. V lost 2 bases to trimming and J lost 2 bases, with 11 bases between them. The part of the CDR3 DNA that was read is TGCGCCAGCAGCTTTCAGGGCGGGGCCTACAATGAG. Translating it yields CASSFQGGAYNE. The whole CDR3 sequence is CASSFQGGAYNEQFF.

A word on this clone: The read stops 3 residues short of the end of the CDR3; the missing end is completed from the germline J gene. The chain combines TRBV18 with TRBJ2-1; TRBD2 aligns across 7 bases. The CDR3 loop spans 16 amino acids. CDR1 is KGHSH, CDR2 LQKENI, per germline. Trimming removed 1 base from V and 1 base from J; junction bases left unmatched: 4. Incomplete CDR3 DNA: TGTGCCAGCTCACCACTTCCGGGGGGTTCCTACAATGAG. Encoded protein: CASSPLPGGSYNE. The whole CDR3 protein is CASSPLPGGSYNEQFF.

For this clone: The read ends 3 residues early relative to the CDR3; the germline J gene fills the gap. The V and J genes are TRBV6-2 or TRBV6-3 and TRBJ1-4; D unclear. The CDR3 consists of 15 residues. Trimming took 0 bases from V and 4 from J, leaving 9 bases between them. Germline CDR1 MNHEY, CDR2 SVGEGT. CDR3: CASSYSASGNEKLFF. The covered CDR3 bases are TGTGCCAGCAGTTACTCGGCATCGGGTAATGAAAAA.

Worth noting for this clone: The missing CDR3 end, 3 residues past where the read stops, is filled in from the germline J gene. The J gene is TRBJ1-5, the V gene TRBV2; 9 bases agree with TRBD1. The length of the CDR3 is 14 residues. The germline gives CDR1 SNHLY, CDR2 FYNNEI. Trimming took 4 bases from V and 6 from J; bases not matched to a gene: 4. The CDR3 is CASSVGTGSQPQHF. The covered CDR3 bases are TGTGCCAGCAGTGTCGGGACAGGGAGTCAGCCC.

To note about this clone: The read terminates 3 residues ahead of where the CDR3 ends, so the germline J gene completes it. The gene calls are TRBV30 and TRBJ2-4, with a tentative D call TRBD1 (5 bases). The V end lost 3 bases, the J end lost 0 bases, and 12 bases lay between the germline ends. Germline-derived CDR1 and CDR2 are GTSNPN and SVGIG (reference sequence). The CDR3 extends over 15 amino acids. The CDR3 here is CAWSSGNLAKNIQYF. The DNA read from the CDR3 is TGTGCCTGGAGCTCAGGGAATCTAGCCAAAAACATT.